The next 32 T cell receptor beta chains were all read from a single sample in a study of T-cell reconstitution after alpha-beta-depleted transplantation in children. Unique molecular identifiers featured in how the TCRbeta library was prepared. TCRdb fed the PCR reads into MiXCR, producing one record per CDR3 protein. Counted here are some 70,000 distinct CDR3 sequences, around 4.7% occurring once; the ten biggest clones make up under 20%. Sequencing was performed on PBMCs, mostly from graft donor cells, taken 180 days after TCRalphabeta/CD19-depleted stem cell transplant. Receptor source: a boy under three years old who had a stem cell transplant for acute myeloid leukemia, so the T cells may come from the graft donor.

This clonotype was seen at least ten times. The CDR3: CASSFAGREETQYF. The DNA of the CDR3 is TGTGCCAGCAGCTTTGCCGGACGGGAAGAGACCCAGTACTTC. The chain carries TRBV5-6 and TRBJ2-5; D is unresolved. The CDR3 spans 14 residues. Between the trimmed V and J ends, which lost 2 bases and 3 bases, there was a span of 11 bases. The V gene's germline CDR1 is SGHDT and CDR2 YYEEEE.

The table lists this clonotype with many counts. V usage is TRBV4-3 and J usage is TRBJ2-1, with TRBD2 as a possible D gene (5 bases). The CDR3 length is 17 residues. V was cut by 0 bases and J by 0 bases, with 12 bases left in between. Germline CDR1 and CDR2: LGHNA and YSLEER. The chain's CDR3 is CASSQEGSGSSYNEQFF. The CDR3 nucleotides are TGCGCCAGCAGCCAAGAAGGGTCGGGGAGCTCCTACAATGAGCAGTTCTTC.

This clonotype was seen repeatedly, ten times or more. The rearrangement uses TRBV7-8 and TRBJ1-3; the D is unclear. The CDR3 consists of 16 residues. V was shortened by 4 bases and J by 0 bases, with 13 bases between the two germline ends. In germline, CDR1 is SGHVS, CDR2 FQNEAQ. CDR3: CASSSTGPTSGNTIYF. The CDR3 DNA follows: TGTGCCAGCAGCTCCACCGGGCCTACCTCTGGAAACACCATATATTTT.

This clonotype was observed many times. The rearrangement links TRBV25-1 to TRBJ2-2; D uncertain. This CDR3 has 15 residues. Trimming stripped 2 bases from V and 6 bases from J, with 13 bases between. Per the germline V gene, CDR1 is MGHDK and CDR2 is SYGVNS. CDR3 region: CASSEPRNRAGELFF. DNA for the CDR3: TGTGCCAGCAGTGAACCGAGGAACCGGGCCGGGGAGCTGTTTTTT.

Ten or more counts support this clonotype. V is TRBV3-1 and J is TRBJ1-2; 7 positions match TRBD1. The length of the CDR3 is 17 residues. Per germline, CDR1 LGHDT and CDR2 YNNKEL (reference sequence). J gave up 7 bases and V 1 base, and 15 bases lay outside the gene matches. The CDR3 region is CASSQGTGPAMVRGYTF. The CDR3 DNA follows: TGTGCCAGCAGCCAAGGGACAGGTCCAGCCATGGTTCGTGGCTACACCTTC.

The sample holds many counts of this clonotype. This rearrangement joins TRBV4-3 to TRBJ2-7, with TRBD2 matching over 11 bases. Per the germline V gene, CDR1 is LGHNA and CDR2 is YSLEER. The CDR3 is 14 residues long. J lost 3 bases, V lost 4 bases, and 2 bases had no gene match. The CDR3 sequence is CASSPLAGGYEQYF. In DNA form, the CDR3 reads TGCGCCAGCAGCCCCCTAGCGGGGGGCTACGAGCAGTACTTC.

This clonotype was counted many times. The chain links TRBV19 to TRBJ2-6; D is undetermined. Trimming took 5 bases from V and 0 from J, leaving 17 bases between them. The CDR3 is 18 amino acids. Germline CDR1 and CDR2: LNHDA and SQIVND (reference sequence). The CDR3 loop is CASSPRHGVFSGANVLTF. Written as DNA, the CDR3 is TGTGCCAGTAGTCCAAGACACGGCGTATTCTCTGGGGCCAACGTCCTGACTTTC. Looking up the rest from reference TRBV19 and TRBJ2-6 gives the full variable domain: DGGITQSPKYLFRKEGQNVTLSCEQNLNHDAMYWYRQDPGQGLRLIYYSQIVNDFQKGDIAEGYSVSREKKESFPLTVTSAQKNPTAFYLCASSPRHGVFSGANVLTFGAGSRLTVL.

This clonotype came up many times. V usage is TRBV24-1 and J usage is TRBJ2-3; 8 nucleotides match TRBD1. This CDR3 has 15 amino acids. V gave up 7 bases and J gave up 3 bases; unmatched junction bases: 8. Per germline, CDR1 KGHDR and CDR2 SFDVKD. CDR3 loop: CATSVATGVTDTQYF. CDR3 in DNA: TGTGCCACCAGCGTAGCGACAGGGGTTACAGATACGCAGTATTTT.

This clonotype was seen many times. The rearrangement links TRBV7-2 to TRBJ2-3; D is possibly TRBD2 (5 bases). This CDR3 comprises 12 residues. Per the germline V gene, CDR1 is SGHTA and CDR2 is FQGNSA. V shed 5 bases and J shed 4 bases, with 7 bases lying between them. CDR3 sequence (DNA): TGTGCCAGCAGCCGTAGCGCAGATACGCAGTATTTT. It translates to CASSRSADTQYF.

This clonotype was observed many times. The V and J genes are TRBV5-1 and TRBJ2-4, with TRBD2 matching 9 bases. J lost 0 bases, V lost 1 base, and 14 bases had no gene match. This CDR3 region has 20 residues. CDR1 is SGHRS, CDR2 YFSETQ, per germline. Here the CDR3 reads CASSLLTGTSLSLAKNIQYF. CDR3 DNA: TGCGCCAGCAGCTTGCTCACCGGGACTAGCTTGTCTCTAGCCAAAAACATTCAGTACTTC.

This clonotype was found many times. DNA for the CDR3: TGTGCCAGCAGCTTGGTAGGGTTGAGCACCGGGGAGCTGTTTTTT. It encodes CASSLVGLSTGELFF. The J gene is TRBJ2-2, the V gene TRBV5-5; D not certain. CDR1 is SGHKS, CDR2 YYEKEE, per germline (reference sequence). This CDR3 comprises 15 residues. Trimming took 0 bases from V and 4 from J, leaving 10 bases between them.

This clonotype was counted at least ten times. This sequence joins TRBV7-2 and TRBJ1-2; no firm D call. This CDR3 contains 14 residues. V lost 0 bases and J lost 6, with 11 bases in between. Per the germline V gene, CDR1 is SGHTA and CDR2 is FQGNSA. The DNA of the CDR3 is TGTGCCAGCAGCTTAGCCGACCTTCTTAATGGCTACACCTTC. It codes for CASSLADLLNGYTF.

This clonotype was picked up many times. The chain links TRBV20-1 to TRBJ1-6, with 9 bases fitting TRBD1. The ends lost 6 bases at V and 7 bases at J; junction bases unmatched: 7. This CDR3 has 14 amino acids. CDR1 DFQATT and CDR2 SNEGSKA come from the germline V gene (reference sequence). The DNA of the CDR3 is TGCAGTGCACCGGGGACAGGGAACAATTCACCCCTCCACTTT. It specifies CSAPGTGNNSPLHF.

This clonotype was counted at least ten times. The chain joins TRBV18 to TRBJ2-7; 7 positions match TRBD1. Trimming cost V 2 bases and J 3 bases; bases outside gene matches: 1. Germline-derived CDR1 and CDR2 are KGHSH and LQKENI. There are 13 residues in the CDR3. The DNA for the CDR3 is TGTGCCAGCTCACCAGGACAGGTCTACGAGCAGTACTTC. It yields the protein CASSPGQVYEQYF. Complete variable domain (other parts from reference TRBV18 and TRBJ2-7): NAGVMQNPRHLVRRRGQEARLRCSPMKGHSHVYWYRQLPEEGLKFMVYLQKENIIDESGMPKERFSAEFPKEGPSILRIQQVVRGDSAAYFCASSPGQVYEQYFGPGTRLTVT.

In its sample, this clonotype was seen many times. This CDR3 is CASSLVPGTGLGEQYF. The CDR3 DNA sequence: TGTGCCAGCAGCTTAGTTCCCGGGACAGGGCTGGGCGAGCAGTACTTC. The chain has TRBV7-9 and TRBJ2-7; TRBD1 matches 9 bases. The CDR3 spans 16 residues. Looked up from germline, CDR1 is SEHNR and CDR2 is FQNEAQ (reference sequence). The V segment lost 1 base and the J segment 6 bases; nucleotides outside the gene matches: 10.

This clonotype was seen at least ten times. The V and J genes are TRBV18 and TRBJ1-5; D gene uncertain. The germline V gene encodes CDR1 KGHSH and CDR2 LQKENI. Deletions cut 3 bases from V and 6 bases from J, with 18 bases between. This CDR3 region has 16 residues. The CDR3 DNA reads as TGTGCCAGCTCACCCGCGAATGCGATCTGGATTCAGCCCCAGCATTTT. Its translation: CASSPANAIWIQPQHF.

At least ten counts were recorded for this clonotype. The chain has TRBV21-1 and TRBJ2-2. TRBV21-1 is listed as a pseudogene. The length of the CDR3 is 13 residues. The CDR3 coding sequence is TGTGCCAGCGGGACAGCGATCACCGGGGAGCTGTTTTTT. Translation: CASGTAITGELFF.

Worth noting for this clonotype: One junction end disagrees with the germline gene, perhaps due to a read error. The chain is built from TRBV29-1 and TRBJ1-2, with D uncertain. Germline V gene lookup returns CDR1 SQVTM and CDR2 ANQGSEA. The CDR3 sequence is 12 residues long. The CDR3 protein is CSVDPSGCGHTF. As DNA, the CDR3 is TGCAGCGTTGACCCCTCAGGATGTGGCCACACCTTC.

This clonotype was seen ten or more times. This chain joins TRBV7-2 and TRBJ2-6; 9 bases match TRBD1. V shed 5 bases, J shed 0 bases, and the junction held 8 bases outside the gene matches. CDR3 length: 18 amino acids. CDR1 is SGHTA, CDR2 FQGNSA, per germline. The CDR3 nucleotides are TGTGCCAGCAGCATTACCGGGACAGGGCCCTCTGGGGCCAACGTCCTGACTTTC. Encoded protein: CASSITGTGPSGANVLTF.

This clonotype was seen more than once but under ten times. V usage is TRBV6-5 and J usage is TRBJ1-4, with 7 positions matching TRBD1. Trimming took 2 bases from V and 7 from J; bases not matched to a gene: 7. Germline CDR1 MNHEY, CDR2 SVGAGI. CDR3 length: 15 residues. The CDR3 here is CASSYLGQRAEKLFF. The CDR3 bases are TGTGCCAGCAGTTACCTGGGACAGAGGGCTGAAAAACTGTTTTTT.

This clonotype occurred many times. V is TRBV5-6 and J is TRBJ2-1, with 9 bases matching TRBD1. Germline V gene sequence: CDR1 SGHDT, CDR2 YYEEEE. The CDR3 spans 15 residues. The V segment lost 4 bases and the J segment 0 bases; nucleotides outside the gene matches: 2. The CDR3 spells CASSVDRGSYNEQFF. The CDR3 bases are TGTGCCAGCAGCGTGGACAGGGGCTCCTACAATGAGCAGTTCTTC. The whole variable domain, remainder taken from reference TRBV5-6 and TRBJ2-1, is DAGVTQSPTHLIKTRGQQVTLRCSPKSGHDTVSWYQQALGQGPQFIFQYYEEEERQRGNFPDRFSGHQFPNYSSELNVNALLLGDSALYLCASSVDRGSYNEQFFGPGTRLTVL.

This clonotype was observed at least ten times. The chain couples TRBV4-3 to TRBJ2-5; 12 bases match TRBD2. Trimming at V came to 4 bases and at J to 1 base, leaving 4 bases not matched to a gene. Germline CDR1 LGHNA, CDR2 YSLEER. The CDR3 is 16 residues long. The chain's CDR3 is CASSLGGLAGQETQYF. For the CDR3, the DNA is TGCGCCAGCAGCCTCGGGGGACTAGCGGGCCAAGAGACCCAGTACTTC.

The chain has TRBV2 and TRBJ1-5; a possible D gene is TRBD1 (6 bases). The germline V and J ends were trimmed by 4 bases and 2 bases, with 12 bases remaining between them. Germline values: CDR1 SNHLY, CDR2 FYNNEI. The CDR3 runs to 15 residues. The CDR3 sequence: CASSAGGRGNQPQHF. The CDR3 DNA reads TGTGCCAGCAGTGCGGGGGGGCGAGGCAATCAGCCCCAGCATTTT.

This clonotype showed up many times. The chain is built from TRBV12-3 or TRBV12-4 and TRBJ2-5; 7 bases are a match to TRBD2. CDR3 length equals 13 residues. V trimming: 6 bases; J trimming: 5 bases; junction bases outside the gene matches: 6. CDR3 protein: CASRPTSRETQYF. CDR3 bases: TGTGCCAGCAGGCCGACTAGCAGGGAGACCCAGTACTTC.

This clonotype was found many times. The CDR3 region is CSARGGYDEQFF. CDR3 DNA sequence: TGCAGTGCTAGAGGAGGTTACGATGAGCAGTTCTTC. V is TRBV20-1 and J is TRBJ2-1, with unresolved D. CDR1 DFQATT and CDR2 SNEGSKA come from the germline V gene (reference sequence). CDR3 length: 12 residues. Trimming shortened V by 1 base and J by 8 bases, and 9 bases separated the two germline ends.

This clonotype was observed many times. This chain joins TRBV24-1 and TRBJ2-1; no definite D call. V was shortened by 1 base and J by 6 bases, with 6 bases between the two germline ends. Germline V gene sequence: CDR1 KGHDR, CDR2 SFDVKD. The CDR3 contains 13 residues. The CDR3 sequence: CATSDFRSNEQFF. In DNA, the CDR3 is TGTGCCACCAGTGATTTCCGTTCCAATGAGCAGTTCTTC.

This clonotype was recorded many times. The chain employs TRBV12-3 or TRBV12-4 and TRBJ2-7; 8 nucleotides align to TRBD1. V lost 5 bases, J lost 6 bases, and 12 bases stayed unmatched. The CDR3 sequence is 15 residues long. In nucleotides, the CDR3 is TGTGCCAGCAGTCGAAACCAGGACAGGGCGGTCGAGCAGTACGTC. Protein sequence: CASSRNQDRAVEQYV.

In its sample, this clonotype was seen many times. V and J are TRBV12-3 or TRBV12-4 and TRBJ2-7; 10 bases are shared with TRBD2. This CDR3 is 15 amino acids long. V lost 3 bases and J lost 1; bases outside the gene matches: 3. As DNA, the CDR3 is TGTGCCAGCAGTTTTAGCGGGGGGCTATCCTACGAGCAGTACTTC. Protein: CASSFSGGLSYEQYF.

This clonotype came up many times. The chain recombines TRBV20-1 with TRBJ1-2; 8 nucleotides align to TRBD1. CDR3 size: 17 residues. Germline V gene data show CDR1 as DFQATT and CDR2 as SNEGSKA (reference sequence). After removal of 0 bases from V and 0 bases from J, the junction contained 9 bases not matched to a gene. DNA for the CDR3: TGCAGTGCTAGAGATCGGGGACAGGCCTTTCCTAACTATGGCTACACCTTC. As protein: CSARDRGQAFPNYGYTF.

Many counts were recorded for this clonotype. The V and J genes are TRBV5-4 and TRBJ2-2; D is uncertain. V was clipped by 0 bases and J by 4 bases, with 13 bases between them. Germline loops: CDR1 SGHNT, CDR2 YYREEE (reference sequence). The CDR3 spans 16 residues. This chain's CDR3 is CASSLGALAGTGELFF. The CDR3, as DNA: TGTGCCAGCAGCTTGGGTGCCCTGGCCGGCACCGGGGAGCTGTTTTTT.

This clonotype was seen at least ten times. The CDR3 region has the DNA TGCGCCAGCAGCCGGAAGGACAGGGTATTAGAAGATACGCAGTATTTT. This encodes CASSRKDRVLEDTQYF. The rearrangement joins TRBV4-3 to TRBJ2-3, with 8 bases identical to TRBD1. CDR1 LGHNA and CDR2 YSLEER come from the germline V gene. V lost 4 bases and J lost 5; bases outside the gene matches: 11. The CDR3 covers 16 residues.

This clonotype has at least ten counts. The gene calls are TRBV18 and TRBJ2-5; D perhaps matches TRBD1 (5 bases). Germline CDR1 is KGHSH and CDR2 is LQKENI. The CDR3 sequence is 12 residues long. The germline V and J ends were trimmed by 3 bases and 6 bases, with 8 bases remaining between them. The CDR3 is CASSPGLKTQYF. DNA for the CDR3: TGTGCCAGCTCACCGGGGCTTAAGACCCAGTACTTC.